Following are 10 T cell receptor beta chains from one sample sequenced in a study of blood T cells in healthy people across ages. The use of a sample-barcoded 5' primer and a J-beta primer mix characterized a second PCR of 7 to 11 cycles. Each CDR3 protein is one row after TCRdb ran MiXCR on the 5' RACE reads. The data contain approximately 810,000 distinct CDR3 sequences, roughly 40% of them singletons. Sequencing used blood. Receptor source: a man between 18 and 35 years old in good health.

This clonotype was seen repeatedly, ten times or more. J is TRBJ2-3 and V is TRBV7-2; TRBD2 matches at 14 bases. This CDR3 is built from 16 residues. Looked up from germline, CDR1 is SGHTA and CDR2 is FQGNSA. J lost 0 bases, V lost 4 bases, and 0 bases had no gene match. The CDR3 coding sequence is TGTGCCAGCAGCTGGACTAGCGGGGGGAGCACAGATACGCAGTATTTT. It codes for CASSWTSGGSTDTQYF.

This clonotype showed up many times. V gene TRBV28 combines with J gene TRBJ1-5; D might be TRBD1 (5 bases). V lost 4 bases and J 4 bases, leaving 11 bases between the germline ends. Germline V gene lookup returns CDR1 MDHEN and CDR2 SYDVKM. There are 14 residues in the CDR3. In nucleotides, the CDR3 is TGTGCCAGCAGTTCAGGGTTAGGTAATCAGCCCCAGCATTTT. This sequence encodes CASSSGLGNQPQHF.

This chain connects TRBV20-1 to TRBJ2-2; D assignment may be TRBD1 or TRBD2 (5 bases each). The V gene's germline CDR1 is DFQATT and CDR2 SNEGSKA (reference sequence). The CDR3 has 17 amino acids. V shed 1 base and J shed 4 bases, with 19 bases lying between them. CDR3 amino acids: CSARAVEGTLGTGELFF. The CDR3 region has the DNA TGCAGTGCTAGAGCCGTTGAGGGGACCCTTGGCACCGGGGAGCTGTTTTTT.

The J gene is TRBJ2-7, the V gene TRBV6-5, with D perhaps assigned TRBD1 or TRBD2 (5 bases each). The CDR3 has 15 amino acids. The germline V gene has CDR1 MNHEY and CDR2 SVGAGI. Trimming pared 6 bases from V and 4 bases from J, leaving 19 bases between. The chain's CDR3 is CASRPGLGTFYEQYF. The CDR3 DNA sequence: TGTGCCAGCAGGCCCGGACTGGGGACGTTTTACGAGCAGTACTTC.

Points on this clonotype: The germline gene is not matched at one end of the junction; a read error may be the cause. The rearrangement links TRBV4-3 to TRBJ2-3, with 8 bases lining up with TRBD1. CDR1 and CDR2 from the germline V gene are LGHNA and YSLEER. The length of the CDR3 is 16 residues. Written as DNA, the CDR3 is TGCGCCAGCAGCCAAGATCAAGACAGGGGCCCAGAAACGCAGTATTTT. Translated: CASSQDQDRGPETQYF.

The sample holds many counts of this clonotype. The chain links TRBV7-9 to TRBJ2-1, with 10 bases lining up with TRBD1. V was pared by 6 bases and J by 8 bases, with 13 bases of the junction left unmatched. Per germline, CDR1 SEHNR and CDR2 FQNEAQ (reference sequence). The CDR3 spans 16 residues. The CDR3 DNA reads TGTGCCAGCAGTTCACAACCCGGGACAGGGGATCATGAGCAGTTCTTC. Translation gives CASSSQPGTGDHEQFF.

This clonotype was seen repeatedly, ten times or more. The genes are TRBV20-1 and TRBJ2-3; 9 bases line up with TRBD1. The CDR3 spans 15 residues. V trimming: 6 bases; J trimming: 0 bases; junction bases outside the gene matches: 7. Germline V gives CDR1 DFQATT, CDR2 SNEGSKA (reference sequence). The CDR3 sequence: CSAAPGQGSTDTQYF. DNA for the CDR3: TGCAGTGCCGCCCCGGGACAGGGAAGCACAGATACGCAGTATTTT.

In regard to this clonotype: Because it lacks the conserved phenylalanine or tryptophan at the end, this CDR3 is likely a read error. The chain recombines TRBV4-3 with TRBJ2-1; D ambiguous. This CDR3 has 14 residues. Germline V gives CDR1 LGHNA, CDR2 YSLEER. Trimming pared 1 base from V and 5 bases from J, leaving 9 bases between. The CDR3 sequence: CASSQVVRNNEQFL. CDR3 in DNA: TGCGCCAGCAGCCAAGTAGTGCGCAACAATGAGCAGTTCCTC.

This clonotype was detected many times. The V and J genes are TRBV18 and TRBJ2-3; 9 nucleotides line up with TRBD1. V lost 6 bases and J lost 1; bases outside the gene matches: 5. Per germline, CDR1 KGHSH and CDR2 LQKENI. CDR3 length: 15 residues. The CDR3 sequence: CASSRRDRGTDTQYF. The CDR3 nucleotides are TGTGCCAGCTCCCGCCGGGACAGGGGCACAGATACGCAGTATTTT.

This clonotype was recorded at least ten times. The chain is built from TRBV4-3 and TRBJ1-2, with D unresolved. Germline-derived CDR1 and CDR2 are LGHNA and YSLEER. V dropped 0 bases and J dropped 8 bases, with 19 bases sitting between them. The CDR3 spans 16 residues. The CDR3 nucleotides read TGCGCCAGCAGCCAAGATCATGCGTCCGGTCAGTGGGGCTACACCTTC. Translation: CASSQDHASGQWGYTF.